These 12 T cell receptor beta chains were sequenced from one sample in a study of neurological immune-mediated disorders (dated by TCRdb to between 2018 and 2020). The library was made by 5' RACE. Sequencing used an Illumina HiSeq 2500. TCRdb reworked the public reads: Q25 trimming with fastp, MiXCR clone assembly, productive beta chains retained. A single entry per CDR3 protein holds the most common genes and DNA from its merged rows. Here the sample has more than 45,000 distinct CDR3 sequences; around 3.9% occur a single time. The top ten constitute roughly 1.7% of the sample. The specimen was PBMCs. These receptors originate from a man under 40 with multiple sclerosis.

This clonotype occurred a few times. This rearrangement joins TRBV20-1 to TRBJ2-5; D is possibly TRBD1 (5 bases). V gave up 8 bases and J gave up 4 bases, with 14 bases separating them. The CDR3 length is 12 residues. Germline values: CDR1 DFQATT, CDR2 SNEGSKA (reference sequence). CDR3 protein: CSQKGQGETQYF. CDR3 coding DNA: TGCAGTCAAAAGGGGCAGGGAGAGACCCAGTACTTC.

The CDR3 sequence: CSARVAPGQGLDTQYF. CDR3 DNA: TGCAGTGCTAGAGTAGCACCGGGACAGGGGTTAGATACGCAGTATTTT. The chain uses TRBV20-1 and TRBJ2-3; TRBD1 aligns across 10 bases. V dropped 1 base and J dropped 5; count of bases not matched to a gene: 9. CDR3 length: 16 amino acids. CDR1 and CDR2 (germline): DFQATT, SNEGSKA (reference sequence).

This clonotype was picked up many times. The CDR3 sequence is CASSLDGLYGYTF. CDR3 DNA: TGTGCCAGCAGTTTAGACGGCCTCTATGGCTACACCTTC. The chain is built from TRBV28 and TRBJ1-2; D call uncertain. The V and J ends lost 2 bases and 4 bases respectively, with 8 bases between them. Per germline, CDR1 MDHEN and CDR2 SYDVKM. CDR3 length: 13 residues.

Note on this clonotype: This may arise from a read error, as a much more abundant clone is one base away. The chain joins TRBV4-1 to TRBJ1-1; no definite D call. Germline V CDR1 and CDR2: MGHRA, YSYEKL. This CDR3 contains 16 residues. Trimming stripped 4 bases from V and 1 base from J, with 16 bases between. DNA of the CDR3: TGCGCCAGCAGCCTAACTGTCGGCTTATCGAACACTGAAGCTTTCTTT. It translates to CASSLTVGLSNTEAFF.

There are a few counts of this clonotype. The chain links TRBV14 to TRBJ1-1; maybe TRBD1 (6 bases). Between the trimmed V and J ends, which lost 0 bases and 11 bases, there was a span of 10 bases. Per germline, CDR1 SGHDN and CDR2 FVKESK. This CDR3 has 12 amino acids. CDR3 DNA: TGTGCCAGCAGCCAAGACAGGGGAGTGGCTTTCTTT. The encoded protein is CASSQDRGVAFF.

This clonotype appeared many times. The chain employs TRBV20-1 and TRBJ2-3; D gene ambiguous. The CDR3 is 13 amino acids. V lost 1 base and J 12 bases, leaving 17 bases between the germline ends. CDR1 DFQATT and CDR2 SNEGSKA come from the germline V gene (reference sequence). CDR3 residues: CSARAPDSPRQYF. The CDR3 DNA reads TGCAGTGCTAGAGCCCCCGACTCCCCAAGACAGTATTTT.

This clonotype has ten or more counts. Just one base apart from a much larger clone, this may be a read error. The J gene is TRBJ2-1, the V gene TRBV3-1; no reliable D call. Germline assignment: CDR1 LGHDT and CDR2 YNNKEL (reference sequence). Trimming pared 5 bases from V and 10 bases from J, leaving 12 bases between. CDR3 length: 12 amino acids. The CDR3 loop reads CASSTDAGEQFF. The CDR3 DNA sequence: TGTGCCAGCAGCACGGACGCCGGGGAGCAGTTCTTC.

There are many counts of this clonotype. The chain's CDR3 is CASSFRPGQGADTQYF. The CDR3 nucleotides are TGTGCCAGCAGCTTCAGACCGGGACAGGGTGCAGATACGCAGTATTTT. The V gene is TRBV9, the J gene TRBJ2-3; 9 bases are shared with TRBD1. Germline trimming cut 4 bases from V and 4 bases from J; bases unmatched to any gene: 10. In germline, CDR1 is SGDLS, CDR2 YYNGEE. The CDR3 has 16 residues. Combining the CDR3 with reference TRBV9 and TRBJ2-3 gives the whole variable domain DSGVTQTPKHLITATGQRVTLRCSPRSGDLSVYWYQQSLDQGLQFLIQYYNGEERAKGNILERFSAQQFPDLHSELNLSSLELGDSALYFCASSFRPGQGADTQYFGPGTRLTVL.

This clonotype was counted at least ten times. The genes are TRBV12-5 and TRBJ1-1; D may be TRBD1 (6 bases). The CDR3 sequence is 14 residues long. The germline V gene encodes CDR1 LGHNT and CDR2 FRNRAP. Trimming took off 1 base at V and 0 bases at J, with 6 bases between the two ends. The CDR3 region has the DNA TGTGCTAGTGGTTTGGGGGACATGAACACTGAAGCTTTCTTT. Its translation: CASGLGDMNTEAFF.

This clonotype was seen repeatedly, ten times or more. The chain is built from TRBV20-1 and TRBJ1-5; D gene uncertain. CDR3 length equals 14 residues. Germline loops: CDR1 DFQATT, CDR2 SNEGSKA (reference sequence). V shed 0 bases and J shed 4 bases, with 10 bases lying between them. The chain's CDR3 is CSARDLRGNQPQHF. The CDR3 nucleotides read TGCAGTGCTAGAGACCTCCGGGGTAATCAGCCCCAGCATTTT.

This clonotype was seen ten or more times. The chain joins TRBV20-1 to TRBJ1-1; tentative D call: TRBD1 (5 bases). V lost 3 bases to trimming and J lost 6 bases, with 14 bases between them. This CDR3 has 13 amino acids. Germline V gives CDR1 DFQATT, CDR2 SNEGSKA (reference sequence). CDR3 in DNA: TGCAGTGCTAGGGGGGGAACGCTTGCTGAAGCTTTCTTT. Protein product: CSARGGTLAEAFF.

This clonotype was seen at least ten times. This chain uses TRBV7-3 with TRBJ2-1; possible D gene TRBD1, 6 bases. Looked up from germline, CDR1 is SGHTA and CDR2 is FQGTGA. The V and J ends lost 3 bases and 2 bases respectively, with 11 bases between them. CDR3 length equals 15 residues. The CDR3, as DNA: TGTGCCAGCAGCTTGACAGGTGGCACCTACAATGAGCAGTTCTTC. It encodes CASSLTGGTYNEQFF.